Listed below are T cell receptor beta chains from one sample, sequenced in a study of brain T cells in children with intractable seizures. Method: immunoSEQ multiplex PCR; TCRdb's copy keeps in-frame clones and lacks some. Of about 340,000 clones in the sample, more than 85% were seen once. The sequences come from peripheral blood, collected roughly 5 months after surgery. These receptors all stem from a boy younger than two with tuberous sclerosis and intractable seizures. CDR3s include the opening cysteine and the closing phenylalanine or tryptophan. A D gene is named only where the DNA matches it firmly. The size entry is marked missing in some rows and otherwise reads once, few, many or a size class.

D	V	size	J	DNA	CDR3
TRBD1	TRBV5-1	NA	TRBJ2-7	TGCGCCAGCAGCATAGACAGGGCCTTGTACGAGCAGTACTTC	CASSIDRALYEQYF
NA	TRBV28	NA	TRBJ2-1	TGTGCCAGCAGTTTATGGGGGTCTCAAGCGGGCCCTCATCAGAATGAGCAGTTCTTC	CASSLWGSQAGPHQNEQFF
NA	TRBV10-1	once	TRBJ2-1	TGCGCCAGCAGTGAACTCAATGAGCAGTTCTTC	CASSELNEQFF
NA	TRBV4-1	NA	TRBJ2-3	TGCGCCAGCAGGATTAGCGAAAGCACAGATACGCAGTATTTT	CASRISESTDTQYF
NA	TRBV6-6	NA	TRBJ2-3	TGTGCCAGCAGCGACATGGACAGACGCACAGATACGCAGTATTTT	CASSDMDRRTDTQYF
NA	TRBV24-1	NA	TRBJ2-1	TGTGCCACCAGTGAGTCAGGGGCCCCCTACAATGAGCAGTTCTTC	CATSESGAPYNEQFF
TRBD1	TRBV27	NA	TRBJ1-5	TGTGCCAGCAGTTTATCGGGACAGGGGCCTTGGGGCAATCAGCCCCAGCATTTT	CASSLSGQGPWGNQPQHF
NA	TRBV6-6	NA	TRBJ1-2	TGTGCCAGCAGCCAATCCGACAGGAGCTACACCTTC	CASSQSDRSYTF
TRBD1	TRBV19	NA	TRBJ1-1	TGTGCCAGTAGAAGACAGGGGGAGAACACTGAAGCTTTCTTT	CASRRQGENTEAFF
NA	TRBV7-3	once	TRBJ2-1	TGTGCCAGCAGCCCGCGGCGAACTCCATCGACCCTCCAAAGCTCCTACAATGAGCAGTTCTTC	CASSPRRTPSTLQSSYNEQFF
NA	TRBV6-2/TRBV6-3	NA	TRBJ2-7	TGTGCCAGCAGTCAGACTTACGAGCAGTACTTC	CASSQTYEQYF
TRBD2	TRBV5-1	NA	TRBJ2-7	TGCGCCAGCAGCGTTGGGACTAGCGTAGTCTTGGAGCAGTACTTC	CASSVGTSVVLEQYF
NA	TRBV20-1	once	TRBJ1-1	TGCAGTGCTGGTGGACGGAAGAACACTGAAGCTTTCTTT	CSAGGRKNTEAFF
TRBD2	TRBV6-5	NA	TRBJ2-2	TGTGCCAGCAGTTACTCGTGGACTAGTTCCGGGGAGCTGTTTTTT	CASSYSWTSSGELFF
NA	TRBV7-8	NA	TRBJ2-5	TGTGCCAGCAGCAAGAGAGAGACCCAGTACTTC	CASSKRETQYF
TRBD2	TRBV16	NA	TRBJ2-1	TGTGCCAGCAGCCAATCGACTAGCGGGAGCAATGAGCAGTTCTTC	CASSQSTSGSNEQFF
NA	TRBV6-1	NA	TRBJ1-2	TGTGCCAGCAGTGAGGGGAACTATGGCTACACCTTC	CASSEGNYGYTF
NA	TRBV5-5	NA	TRBJ1-3	TGTGCCAGCAGCTTGTGGGTGGTCGGTGACACCATATATTTT	CASSLWVVGDTIYF
TRBD1	TRBV12-3/TRBV12-4	NA	TRBJ1-2	TGTGCCAGCACCTTGGGACAGGGACCCACCTTC	CASTLGQGPTF
NA	TRBV10-3	NA	TRBJ1-1	TGTGCCGCCCACAGGGACCGGAACACTGAAGCTTTCTTT	CAAHRDRNTEAFF
NA	TRBV7-8	NA	TRBJ1-5	TGTGCCAGCAGCTTGGCAGGAAGCCCTAGTCAGCCCCAGCATTTT	CASSLAGSPSQPQHF
NA	TRBV20-1	once	TRBJ1-6	TGCAGTGCTAGTGACAAACGGGTGGGAGACTCACCCCTCCACTTT	CSASDKRVGDSPLHF
NA	TRBV19	NA	TRBJ1-5	TGTGCCAGTAGCCCCACAGGGCAGCCCCAGCATTTT	CASSPTGQPQHF
NA	TRBV5-6	NA	TRBJ1-5	TGTGCCAGCAGCTTGGATAGGGTGCAGCCCCAGCATTTT	CASSLDRVQPQHF
NA	TRBV6-1	once	TRBJ2-1	TGTGCCAGCAGTGATGAGGGGTTAACCTACAATGAGCAGTTCTTC	CASSDEGLTYNEQFF
NA	TRBV30	NA	TRBJ1-2	TGTGCCTGGAGCGCGGGGTTGTCCTATGGCTACACCTTC	CAWSAGLSYGYTF
NA	TRBV6-1	NA	TRBJ1-2	TGTGCCAGCAGTGAGTCAGTTCTCTATGGCTACACCTTC	CASSESVLYGYTF
TRBD1	TRBV30	NA	TRBJ1-3	TGTGCCTGTCAATTATTAGGGACAGCTGGAAACACCATATATTTT	CACQLLGTAGNTIYF
NA	TRBV4-2	NA	TRBJ1-6	TGTGCCTGCTCCCTTACGGGAGTGAATTCACCCCTCCACTTT	CACSLTGVNSPLHF
TRBD1	TRBV9	NA	TRBJ1-6	TGTGCCAGCAGCGCCGAGACAGGGTCTTATTCACCCCTCCACTTT	CASSAETGSYSPLHF
TRBD2	TRBV7-2	NA	TRBJ2-7	TGTGCCAGCAGCAGAGTTGAGGTACTAGCGGGAACCTACGAGCAGTACTTC	CASSRVEVLAGTYEQYF
NA	TRBV19	NA	TRBJ1-2	TGTGCCAGTAGTATGTCGGGACTCTATGGCTACACCTTC	CASSMSGLYGYTF
NA	TRBV7-2	NA	TRBJ2-7	TGTGCCAGCAGCTCCGCCCTAGACGCCTCCTACGAGCAGTACTTC	CASSSALDASYEQYF
NA	TRBV12-3/TRBV12-4	NA	TRBJ2-7	TGTGCCAGCAGTTTTCATCGCCGGGAGCAGTACTTC	CASSFHRREQYF
NA	TRBV4-1	once	TRBJ1-2	TGCGCCAGCAGCCATCCCAACGAGGACATCACGTATGGCTACACCTTC	CASSHPNEDITYGYTF
NA	TRBV19	NA	TRBJ2-7	TGTGCCAGTAGTAAAGCACCCCGGGAGTTCTGTTACGAGCAGTACTTC	CASSKAPREFCYEQYF
NA	TRBV15	NA	TRBJ2-3	TGTGCCACCAGCAGTTCCCTCAAAACTAGCACAGATACGCAGTATTTT	CATSSSLKTSTDTQYF
NA	TRBV5-4	NA	TRBJ2-3	TGTGCCAGCAGCTTGGCCGGGGCAGGGGAAGAAACAGATACGCAGTATTTT	CASSLAGAGEETDTQYF
TRBD2	TRBV20-1	NA	TRBJ2-3	TGCAGTGCTAGTATCCTAGCGGGTACAGATACGCAGTATTTT	CSASILAGTDTQYF
NA	TRBV5-4	once	TRBJ2-4	TGTGCCAGCAGCTTTGAGGGGGGGCGCGGGATTCAGTACTTC	CASSFEGGRGIQYF